This T cell receptor (beta chain) is from a study of beta chain features in type 1 diabetes. Study overall: Sorted cells numbering some 110,000,000 were examined across all samples. Whole-study results and caveats: Researchers could not determine here whether HLA type influences TCRB rearrangement. Naive, central memory and Treg TCRB repertoires seemed to resemble each other more closely in patients than they did in healthy donors.

This CDR3 is 13 amino acids long. CDR1 GTSNPN and CDR2 SVGIG come from the germline V gene (reference sequence). V shed 2 bases and J shed 2 bases, with 10 bases lying between them. The entirety of the isolated RNA underwent reverse transcription, so expressed TCRB transcripts were sequenced. Data came from immunoSEQ multiplex PCR; TCRdb stores just in-frame clones and leaves some out. The repertoire holds fewer than 200,000 clones, with approximately 8.1% as singletons. There are a few counts of this clone. The antigen remains unidentified. This receptor was taken from a man aged 18 to 29 in good health. V and J are TRBV30 and TRBJ2-7; a weak D match, TRBD2 (5 bases). Sequencing was carried out using central memory CD4+ T cells from blood. The CDR3, as DNA: TGTGCCTGGAGTATCGACGGGGCCTACGAGCAGTACTTC. Its protein is CAWSIDGAYEQYF.